This entry describes one T cell receptor (beta chain). Per the original methods: The assay estimated nucleated cells by amplifying reference gene primers. The data were produced by immunoSEQ multiplex PCR, yet TCRdb's version contains in-frame clones alone and is incomplete. V and J calls and clone size follow that table, whereas D and trimming were derived from the DNA. Of some 260,000 clones listed, 70% to 90% are singletons. These data come from a study of blood T cell repertoires in COVID-19. The receptor's source is a human donor in a cohort sampled during active COVID-19. The source material was peripheral blood.

Written as DNA, the CDR3 is TGTGCCAGCAGGTATACAAAGAATAGCAATCAGCCCCAGCATTTT. Its protein is CASRYTKNSNQPQHF. The chain is built from TRBV6-5 and TRBJ1-5, with D unclear. There are 15 residues in the CDR3. Between the trimmed V and J ends, which lost 6 bases and 0 bases, there was a span of 12 bases. CDR1 MNHEY and CDR2 SVGAGI come from the germline V gene.